This is a list of T cell receptor beta chains from one sample in a study of OX40 agonist ivuxolimab in advanced cancers. Using immunoSEQ multiplex PCR, the repertoire was profiled, and TCRdb retains in-frame clones only, with some absent. This table has 55,000 to 85,000 clones, roughly 80% appearing once. The input for sequencing was CD4+ or CD8+ T cells sorted from blood, taken in a trial of the OX40 agonist ivuxolimab. The receptors come from an adult with an advanced solid tumor such as melanoma, head and neck, liver or kidney cancer. The CDR3 runs from the conserved cysteine through the conserved F or W. D genes are given only for firm matches. Only part of the rows carry a size: once, few, many, or a class if the clone is expanded.

j_gene: TRBJ1-5
abundance: few
v_gene: TRBV30
d_gene: TRBD1
CDR3aa: CAWGQGNSNQPQHF
CDR3nt: TGTGCCTGGGGACAGGGGAATAGCAATCAGCCCCAGCATTTT

j_gene: TRBJ2-5
abundance: -
v_gene: TRBV2
d_gene: TRBD2
CDR3aa: CASRSVLGLAVQETQYF
CDR3nt: TGTGCCAGCAGGAGTGTTCTGGGACTAGCGGTTCAAGAGACCCAGTACTTC

j_gene: TRBJ2-3
abundance: few
v_gene: TRBV7-9
d_gene: -
CDR3aa: CASSLGPDTQYF
CDR3nt: TGTGCCAGCAGCTTAGGCCCAGATACGCAGTATTTT

j_gene: TRBJ1-1
abundance: once
v_gene: TRBV28
d_gene: -
CDR3aa: CASSFREWGATEAFF
CDR3nt: TGTGCCAGCAGTTTCCGGGAATGGGGGGCCACTGAAGCTTTCTTT

j_gene: TRBJ2-2
abundance: -
v_gene: TRBV7-2
d_gene: -
CDR3aa: CASSLEGLRTPTTGELFF
CDR3nt: TGTGCCAGCAGCTTAGAGGGTCTACGAACCCCGACCACCGGGGAGCTGTTTTTT

j_gene: TRBJ1-6
abundance: -
v_gene: TRBV30
d_gene: TRBD1
CDR3aa: CAWRDRVSSYNSPLHF
CDR3nt: TGTGCCTGGAGGGACAGGGTGAGCTCCTATAATTCACCCCTCCACTTT

j_gene: TRBJ2-1
abundance: -
v_gene: TRBV6-6
d_gene: -
CDR3aa: CASSGGVNEQFF
CDR3nt: TGTGCCAGCAGTGGAGGGGTCAATGAGCAGTTCTTC

j_gene: TRBJ2-3
abundance: -
v_gene: TRBV7-2
d_gene: TRBD1
CDR3aa: CASSYRGGSGTDTQYF
CDR3nt: TGTGCCAGCAGTTACAGGGGCGGTTCTGGCACAGATACGCAGTATTTT

j_gene: TRBJ1-6
abundance: -
v_gene: TRBV6-1
d_gene: -
CDR3aa: CASSEALLSNSPLHF
CDR3nt: TGTGCCAGCAGTGAAGCCCTATTGTCCAATTCACCCCTCCACTTT

j_gene: TRBJ2-2
abundance: -
v_gene: TRBV4-3
d_gene: TRBD2
CDR3aa: CASSQGLAGGPNTGELFF
CDR3nt: TGCGCCAGCAGCCAAGGCCTAGCGGGGGGACCTAACACCGGGGAGCTGTTTTTT

j_gene: TRBJ2-3
abundance: -
v_gene: TRBV6-5
d_gene: -
CDR3aa: CASSRDREVSDTQYF
CDR3nt: TGTGCCAGCTCCCGGGACCGAGAAGTTTCAGATACGCAGTATTTT

j_gene: TRBJ1-1
abundance: -
v_gene: TRBV9
d_gene: -
CDR3aa: CASSSRSGGTEAFF
CDR3nt: TGTGCCAGCAGCTCCAGGTCTGGCGGCACTGAAGCTTTCTTT

j_gene: TRBJ2-7
abundance: -
v_gene: TRBV11-1
d_gene: -
CDR3aa: CASSPTGYEQYF
CDR3nt: TGTGCCAGCAGCCCCACAGGGTACGAGCAGTACTTC

j_gene: TRBJ2-2
abundance: -
v_gene: TRBV13
d_gene: -
CDR3aa: CASSLAISQELFF
CDR3nt: TGTGCCAGCAGCTTGGCTATTTCGCAGGAGCTGTTTTTT

j_gene: TRBJ2-2
abundance: -
v_gene: TRBV11-3
d_gene: -
CDR3aa: CASSLGDSPGTGELFF
CDR3nt: TGTGCCAGCAGCTTAGGTGACAGCCCTGGTACCGGGGAGCTGTTTTTT

j_gene: TRBJ2-3
abundance: -
v_gene: TRBV7-9
d_gene: -
CDR3aa: CASSLDQGTDTQYF
CDR3nt: TGTGCCAGCAGCTTAGATCAGGGCACAGATACGCAGTATTTT

j_gene: TRBJ1-2
abundance: -
v_gene: TRBV19
d_gene: TRBD1
CDR3aa: CASTTGGANYGYTF
CDR3nt: TGTGCCAGTACAACAGGGGGCGCTAACTATGGCTACACCTTC

j_gene: TRBJ2-3
abundance: -
v_gene: TRBV11-2
d_gene: -
CDR3aa: CASSLLGLRTDTQYF
CDR3nt: TGTGCCAGCAGCTTACTGGGACTTCGCACAGATACGCAGTATTTT

j_gene: TRBJ2-1
abundance: once
v_gene: TRBV25-1
d_gene: -
CDR3aa: CATQVTNEQFF
CDR3nt: TGTGCCACACAGGTGACCAATGAGCAGTTCTTC

j_gene: TRBJ1-1
abundance: once
v_gene: TRBV7-2
d_gene: -
CDR3aa: CASSFYTLKRTEAFF
CDR3nt: TGTGCCAGCAGCTTTTATACTTTAAAAAGGACTGAAGCTTTCTTT

j_gene: TRBJ2-7
abundance: once
v_gene: TRBV7-2
d_gene: TRBD2
CDR3aa: CASSYGLAGEAYEQYF
CDR3nt: TGTGCCAGCAGCTACGGACTAGCGGGGGAGGCCTACGAGCAGTACTTC

j_gene: TRBJ1-2
abundance: -
v_gene: TRBV7-2
d_gene: -
CDR3aa: CASRVEVDYGYTF
CDR3nt: TGTGCCAGCAGGGTTGAGGTGGACTATGGCTACACCTTC

j_gene: TRBJ2-3
abundance: -
v_gene: TRBV7-9
d_gene: TRBD1
CDR3aa: CASRPLRDSGNRITDTQYF
CDR3nt: TGTGCCAGCAGACCACTCCGGGACAGCGGAAACCGAATCACAGATACGCAGTATTTT

j_gene: TRBJ2-7
abundance: -
v_gene: TRBV7-2
d_gene: TRBD2
CDR3aa: CASSGSLGGANEQYF
CDR3nt: TGTGCCAGCAGTGGTTCTCTCGGGGGGGCGAACGAGCAGTACTTC

j_gene: TRBJ2-2
abundance: -
v_gene: TRBV19
d_gene: -
CDR3aa: CASSPRHRDTGELFF
CDR3nt: TGTGCCAGTAGCCCCCGGCACAGGGACACCGGGGAGCTGTTTTTT

j_gene: TRBJ1-1
abundance: -
v_gene: TRBV18
d_gene: -
CDR3aa: CASSPKTASNTEAFF
CDR3nt: TGTGCCAGCTCACCGAAGACAGCCTCAAACACTGAAGCTTTCTTT

j_gene: TRBJ2-3
abundance: -
v_gene: TRBV4-2
d_gene: -
CDR3aa: CASSQDLAADTQYF
CDR3nt: TGTGCCAGCAGCCAAGATCTTGCAGCAGATACGCAGTATTTT

j_gene: TRBJ2-2
abundance: few
v_gene: TRBV7-7
d_gene: TRBD2
CDR3aa: CASSPNSGGGTGELFF
CDR3nt: TGTGCTAGCAGCCCCAATAGCGGGGGAGGTACCGGGGAGCTGTTTTTT

j_gene: TRBJ2-1
abundance: -
v_gene: TRBV6-5
d_gene: TRBD2
CDR3aa: CASKRSGTSGLLQFF
CDR3nt: TGTGCAAGCAAGAGATCCGGGACTAGCGGGCTGCTACAGTTCTTC

j_gene: TRBJ1-2
abundance: -
v_gene: TRBV5-1
d_gene: TRBD1
CDR3aa: CASRWDSSYGYTF
CDR3nt: TGCGCCAGCAGATGGGACAGTTCCTATGGCTACACCTTC

j_gene: TRBJ1-2
abundance: medium-sized
v_gene: TRBV6-5
d_gene: -
CDR3aa: CASSLEWRDGYTF
CDR3nt: TGTGCCAGCAGTCTAGAGTGGAGGGATGGCTACACCTTC

j_gene: TRBJ2-2
abundance: -
v_gene: TRBV27
d_gene: -
CDR3aa: CASSLGSANTGELFF
CDR3nt: TGTGCCAGCAGTTTGGGGTCCGCGAACACCGGGGAGCTGTTTTTT

j_gene: TRBJ1-3
abundance: few
v_gene: TRBV9
d_gene: -
CDR3aa: CASSVGGGNTIYF
CDR3nt: TGTGCCAGCAGCGTAGGGGGCGGGAACACCATATATTTT

j_gene: TRBJ1-6
abundance: -
v_gene: TRBV4-3
d_gene: -
CDR3aa: CASSQRQQGDSPLHF
CDR3nt: TGCGCCAGCAGCCAACGTCAACAGGGAGACTCACCCCTCCACTTT

j_gene: TRBJ2-7
abundance: -
v_gene: TRBV10-3
d_gene: -
CDR3aa: CAISEPRGAAYEQYF
CDR3nt: TGTGCCATCAGTGAGCCCAGGGGAGCTGCCTACGAGCAGTACTTC

j_gene: TRBJ2-5
abundance: -
v_gene: TRBV7-8
d_gene: -
CDR3aa: CASSPKRVRVETQYF
CDR3nt: TGTGCCAGCAGCCCGAAGAGGGTCAGAGTAGAGACCCAGTACTTC

j_gene: TRBJ1-2
abundance: -
v_gene: TRBV7-2
d_gene: TRBD1
CDR3aa: CASSPQGAVGYTF
CDR3nt: TGTGCCAGCAGCCCACAGGGGGCCGTGGGCTACACCTTC

j_gene: TRBJ2-5
abundance: -
v_gene: TRBV7-7
d_gene: -
CDR3aa: CASSTDPKETQYF
CDR3nt: TGTGCCAGCAGCACCGACCCTAAAGAGACCCAGTACTTC

j_gene: TRBJ1-1
abundance: -
v_gene: TRBV10-3
d_gene: -
CDR3aa: CAIRGGGPNTEAFF
CDR3nt: TGTGCCATCAGGGGTGGGGGGCCGAACACTGAAGCTTTCTTT

j_gene: TRBJ1-6
abundance: -
v_gene: TRBV11-2
d_gene: -
CDR3aa: CASSPKIPLGGNSPLHF
CDR3nt: TGTGCCAGCAGCCCCAAGATCCCCTTAGGGGGTAATTCACCCCTCCACTTT

j_gene: TRBJ2-3
abundance: few
v_gene: TRBV7-3
d_gene: TRBD2
CDR3aa: CASSLGGGATDTQYF
CDR3nt: TGTGCCAGCAGCTTAGGCGGGGGGGCAACAGATACGCAGTATTTT

j_gene: TRBJ2-7
abundance: -
v_gene: TRBV7-8
d_gene: -
CDR3aa: CASSSVSRYEQYF
CDR3nt: TGTGCCAGCAGCTCGGTCAGTCGCTACGAGCAGTACTTC

j_gene: TRBJ1-1
abundance: -
v_gene: TRBV6-1
d_gene: TRBD1
CDR3aa: CASSRTGLTEAFF
CDR3nt: TGTGCCAGCAGTAGGACAGGGTTGACTGAAGCTTTCTTT

j_gene: TRBJ1-2
abundance: few
v_gene: TRBV11-1
d_gene: -
CDR3aa: CASWQADYGYTF
CDR3nt: TGTGCCAGCTGGCAGGCCGACTATGGCTACACCTTC

j_gene: TRBJ2-2
abundance: -
v_gene: TRBV5-6
d_gene: -
CDR3aa: CASSLEPNTGELFF
CDR3nt: TGTGCCAGCAGCTTGGAACCAAACACCGGGGAGCTGTTTTTT

j_gene: TRBJ2-3
abundance: -
v_gene: TRBV25-1
d_gene: TRBD2
CDR3aa: CASTESGLSTDTQYF
CDR3nt: TGTGCCAGCACGGAATCGGGACTAAGCACAGATACGCAGTATTTT

j_gene: TRBJ2-2
abundance: -
v_gene: TRBV6-6
d_gene: -
CDR3aa: CASSYYAGELFF
CDR3nt: TGTGCCAGCAGTTACTACGCCGGGGAGCTGTTTTTT

j_gene: TRBJ1-5
abundance: -
v_gene: TRBV27
d_gene: -
CDR3aa: CASGKGDQPQHF
CDR3nt: TGTGCCAGCGGAAAGGGAGATCAGCCCCAGCATTTT

j_gene: TRBJ2-3
abundance: -
v_gene: TRBV6-9
d_gene: -
CDR3aa: CASSYTPADTDTQYF
CDR3nt: TGTGCCAGCAGTTATACCCCAGCAGACACAGATACGCAGTATTTT

j_gene: TRBJ2-2
abundance: -
v_gene: TRBV14
d_gene: -
CDR3aa: CASSQDQGGTGELFF
CDR3nt: TGTGCCAGCAGCCAAGATCAGGGGGGCACCGGGGAGCTGTTTTTT